The 26 T cell receptor beta chains below were found in one sample sequenced in a study of blood T cell repertoires in COVID-19. Generated by immunoSEQ multiplex PCR, the TCRdb table keeps only in-frame clones and is missing some. The sample includes around 210,000 clones, approximately 85% of them seen just once. Material: peripheral blood. The receptors stem from a man aged 50 or older with COVID-19, enrolled during active disease.

The table lists this clone with a count of one. The CDR3 loop reads CASTDLAGNPDTQYF. In nucleotides, the CDR3 is TGTGCCAGCACCGATCTAGCGGGGAACCCAGATACGCAGTATTTT. The gene calls are TRBV2 and TRBJ2-3, with TRBD2 identical over 9 bases. CDR1 is SNHLY and CDR2 is FYNNEI in the germline V gene. The CDR3 has 15 residues. J was trimmed by 4 bases and V by 7 bases; bases with no gene match: 9. Supplemented by reference TRBV2 and TRBJ2-3, the full variable domain reads EPEVTQTPSHQVTQMGQEVILRCVPISNHLYFYWYRQILGQKVEFLVSFYNNEISEKSEIFDDQFSVERPDGSNFTLKIRSTKLEDSAMYFCASTDLAGNPDTQYFGPGTRLTVL.

The chain recombines TRBV9 with TRBJ2-2, with 8 bases matching TRBD1. The CDR3 totals 17 residues. Germline assignment: CDR1 SGDLS and CDR2 YYNGEE. J gave up 6 bases and V 0 bases, and 10 bases lay outside the gene matches. CDR3 in DNA: TGTGCCAGCAGCGTAGCTGAAACCAGGGGGCGGGCCGGGGAGCTGTTTTTT. Its protein product is CASSVAETRGRAGELFF.

The chain employs TRBV7-9 and TRBJ2-5; 8 bases are a match to TRBD2. Germline CDR1 is SEHNR and CDR2 is FQNEAQ (reference sequence). The length of the CDR3 is 17 residues. J was trimmed by 2 bases and V by 0 bases; bases with no gene match: 8. The CDR3 DNA follows: TGTGCCAGCAGCTTAGCTAAAGGACTAGCACCTCAAGAGACCCAGTACTTC. Translation gives CASSLAKGLAPQETQYF.

The V and J genes are TRBV6-2 or TRBV6-3 and TRBJ2-7, with 10 nucleotides matching TRBD1. The junction had 4 bases not matched to a gene; V was cut back by 4 bases and J by 1 base. Germline CDR1 and CDR2: MNHEY and SVGEGT. CDR3 size: 15 residues. The CDR3 bases are TGTGCCAGCAGTTCCTGGACAGGGGGTTCCTACGAGCAGTACTTC. Its protein product is CASSSWTGGSYEQYF.

This clone has a handful of counts. The chain joins TRBV7-6 to TRBJ1-5; TRBD1 matches at 7 bases. CDR1 SGHVS and CDR2 FNYEAQ come from the germline V gene. The CDR3 is 15 amino acids. V shed 5 bases and J 0 bases; nucleotides not matched to a gene: 4. CDR3 in amino acids: CASSRDSYSNQPQHF. The DNA of the CDR3 is TGTGCCAGCAGCCGGGACAGTTATAGCAATCAGCCCCAGCATTTT.

The chain uses TRBV5-1 and TRBJ1-1; maybe TRBD1 (5 bases). V lost 0 bases to trimming and J lost 4 bases, with 13 bases between them. This CDR3 has 15 residues. Germline V CDR1 and CDR2: SGHRS, YFSETQ. CDR3 in DNA: TGCGCCAGCAGCTTGGGGGCAGGGTGGGGCACTGAAGCTTTCTTT. It translates to CASSLGAGWGTEAFF.

This clone came up a few times. The chain recombines TRBV7-2 with TRBJ2-2; D ambiguous. Trimming took 2 bases from V and 6 from J, leaving 7 bases between them. Germline assignment: CDR1 SGHTA and CDR2 FQGNSA. There are 13 residues in the CDR3. The CDR3 loop is CASSLPPAGELFF. The CDR3 nucleotides read TGTGCCAGCAGCTTACCCCCCGCCGGGGAGCTGTTTTTT.

CDR3 nucleotide sequence: TGTGCCAGCAGTGCTGAGGGGAGGGTGGGCACCGGGGAGCTGTTTTTT. Amino acid sequence: CASSAEGRVGTGELFF. This chain links TRBV25-1 with TRBJ2-2, with 7 bases fitting TRBD2. The CDR3 is 16 amino acids. V lost 4 bases, J lost 4 bases, and 9 bases stayed unmatched. Germline CDR1 reads MGHDK; CDR2 reads SYGVNS. The whole variable domain, remainder taken from reference TRBV25-1 and TRBJ2-2, is EADIYQTPRYLVIGTGKKITLECSQTMGHDKMYWYQQDPGMELHLIHYSYGVNSTEKGDLSSESTVSRIRTEHFPLTLESARPSHTSQYLCASSAEGRVGTGELFFGEGSRLTVL.

The chain is built from TRBV7-8 and TRBJ1-6; no reliable D call. This CDR3 is 14 amino acids long. Germline V gene sequence: CDR1 SGHVS, CDR2 FQNEAQ. With 6 bases removed from V and 6 bases from J, the gap between germline ends came to 12 bases. The CDR3 DNA sequence: TGTGCCAGCAGGAGTTCTCCAACTAATTCACCCCTCCACTTT. This gives the protein CASRSSPTNSPLHF.

The chain carries TRBV18 and TRBJ1-1, with D possibly TRBD1 on 5 matching bases. Trimming left V 6 bases short and J 6 bases short, with 17 bases between. Looked up from germline, CDR1 is KGHSH and CDR2 is LQKENI. The CDR3 loop spans 14 amino acids. The CDR3 sequence: CASSQDAGIAEAFF. CDR3 nucleotides: TGTGCCAGCTCGCAGGACGCAGGGATCGCTGAAGCTTTCTTT.

This sequence joins TRBV7-9 and TRBJ2-7; D is possibly TRBD1 (6 bases). Germline CDR1 and CDR2: SEHNR and FQNEAQ (reference sequence). Trimming stripped 5 bases from V and 4 bases from J, with 18 bases between. The CDR3 spans 15 residues. The CDR3, as DNA: TGTGCCAGCAGCCCCACAGGGCAAGGTCGTTACGAGCAGTACTTC. This gives the protein CASSPTGQGRYEQYF.

The V and J genes are TRBV6-2 or TRBV6-3 and TRBJ2-2, with D perhaps TRBD2 (6 bases). Looked up from germline, CDR1 is MNHEY and CDR2 is SVGEGT. This CDR3 has 16 residues. The ends were cut back, 0 bases at V and 9 bases at J, with 17 bases in the middle. CDR3 protein: CASSYSMRRDDRELFF. Written as DNA, the CDR3 is TGTGCCAGCAGTTACTCGATGCGGAGGGATGACCGGGAGCTGTTTTTT.

A few counts support this clone. At the DNA level, this CDR3 is encoded by other sequences in the same sample as well. The CDR3 region is CASSPGQANYGYTF. The CDR3 DNA reads as TGCGCCAGCAGCCCGGGACAGGCTAACTATGGCTACACCTTC. This sequence joins TRBV5-1 and TRBJ1-2; TRBD1 matches at 8 bases. The CDR3 spans 14 residues. V lost 4 bases and J lost 0; bases outside the gene matches: 2. The germline gives CDR1 SGHRS, CDR2 YFSETQ.

The chain has TRBV6-5 and TRBJ2-7; D is possibly TRBD1 (6 bases). The CDR3 is 13 amino acids. Deletions cut 9 bases from V and 7 bases from J, with 19 bases between. Germline assignment: CDR1 MNHEY and CDR2 SVGAGI. The DNA for the CDR3 is TGTGCCAGTCGGGACACCTCAATCGGGGAGCAGTACTTC. Protein: CASRDTSIGEQYF.

This clone has just a few counts. The chain is built from TRBV30 and TRBJ1-5; D unclear. CDR1 is GTSNPN and CDR2 is SVGIG in the germline V gene (reference sequence). V was trimmed by 1 base and J by 3 bases, leaving 7 bases between them. This CDR3 has 13 residues. CDR3 residues: CAWSGAANQPQHF. DNA for the CDR3: TGTGCCTGGAGTGGGGCAGCCAATCAGCCCCAGCATTTT.

This clone has a single count. V usage is TRBV19 and J usage is TRBJ2-3, with unresolved D. This CDR3 is 15 amino acids long. Germline V lookup: CDR1 LNHDA, CDR2 SQIVND (reference sequence). The V end lost 3 bases, the J end lost 0 bases, and 10 bases lay between the germline ends. The CDR3 protein is CASSMAVTSTDTQYF. Here the CDR3 DNA reads TGTGCCAGTAGTATGGCGGTAACGAGCACAGATACGCAGTATTTT.

The chain is built from TRBV19 and TRBJ2-4; tentative D call: TRBD1 (5 bases). The CDR3 extends over 14 amino acids. Germline V CDR1 and CDR2: LNHDA, SQIVND (reference sequence). V was trimmed by 4 bases and J by 6 bases, leaving 13 bases between them. CDR3 sequence (DNA): TGTGCCAGTAGTACCCAGGGCTACGGAAACATTCAGTACTTC. Amino acids: CASSTQGYGNIQYF.

The chain employs TRBV15 and TRBJ1-4; a weak D match, TRBD1 (5 bases). Germline assignment: CDR1 LNHNV and CDR2 YYDKDF (reference sequence). Between the trimmed V and J ends, which lost 3 bases and 8 bases, there was a span of 16 bases. The CDR3 covers 15 residues. The DNA for the CDR3 is TGTGCCACCAGCAGGGGGCGAAGGGTAGAGGAAAAACTGTTTTTT. Translating it yields CATSRGRRVEEKLFF.

The V gene is TRBV14, the J gene TRBJ1-1, with D unclear. Germline CDR1 reads SGHDN; CDR2 reads FVKESK. The ends were cut back, 4 bases at V and 0 bases at J, with 6 bases in the middle. The CDR3 extends over 13 amino acids. CDR3 sequence (DNA): TGTGCCAGCAGCCTATCGGTGAACACTGAAGCTTTCTTT. Translated, it gives CASSLSVNTEAFF.

This chain connects TRBV3-1 (or the pseudogene TRBV3-2) to TRBJ2-5; 7 nucleotides align to TRBD1. The V gene end was trimmed by 0 bases and the J gene end by 2 bases; junction bases not matched to a gene: 3. The CDR3 has 15 residues. Germline V gene sequence: CDR1 LGHDT, CDR2 YNNKEL (reference sequence). The CDR3 DNA is TGTGCCAGCAGCCAAGATGGGACAGCTCAAGAGACCCAGTACTTC. Translated: CASSQDGTAQETQYF.

This clone was picked up a small number of times. This specimen includes other DNA sequences encoding the same CDR3. The chain's CDR3 is CASSLNRGRTYEQYF. The CDR3 coding sequence is TGTGCCAGCAGTTTAAACAGGGGGCGCACGTACGAGCAGTACTTC. The gene calls are TRBV28 and TRBJ2-7; TRBD1 aligns across 9 bases. Germline trimming cut 2 bases from V and 4 bases from J; bases unmatched to any gene: 6. The CDR3 has 15 residues. The germline V gene has CDR1 MDHEN and CDR2 SYDVKM.

The chain links TRBV2 to TRBJ2-3; perhaps TRBD1 as D (5 bases). Between the trimmed V and J ends, which lost 9 bases and 2 bases, there was a span of 27 bases. The CDR3 is made up of 18 amino acids. Germline V lookup: CDR1 SNHLY, CDR2 FYNNEI. DNA of the CDR3: TGTGCCAGTACCCGGTGGGGTTTTCTACTGGACAACACAGATACGCAGTATTTT. Translation: CASTRWGFLLDNTDTQYF.

This clone was found once. The chain employs TRBV20-1 and TRBJ1-2; D is unclear. The CDR3 is 11 residues long. The germline V and J ends were trimmed by 5 bases and 7 bases, with 11 bases remaining between them. Germline CDR1 reads DFQATT; CDR2 reads SNEGSKA (reference sequence). The CDR3 DNA is TGCAGTGCTTTTCCCCCGGGTGGCTACACCTTC. Amino acids: CSAFPPGGYTF.

This chain connects TRBV28 to TRBJ2-5; unclear D gene. Deletions cut 3 bases from V and 0 bases from J, with 8 bases between. Germline V lookup: CDR1 MDHEN, CDR2 SYDVKM. This CDR3 spans 14 amino acids. Written as DNA, the CDR3 is TGTGCCAGCAGTTTGGCACCGTACCAAGAGACCCAGTACTTC. Translated, it gives CASSLAPYQETQYF.

The chain has TRBV9 and TRBJ2-1; tentative D call: TRBD2 (5 bases). The CDR3 contains 15 residues. CDR1 SGDLS and CDR2 YYNGEE come from the germline V gene. Deletions cut 0 bases from V and 2 bases from J, with 9 bases between. DNA for the CDR3: TGTGCCAGCAGCGTAGAGCGGTGGGCCTACAATGAGCAGTTCTTC. Protein: CASSVERWAYNEQFF. The whole variable domain, filled in from reference TRBV9 and TRBJ2-1, reads DSGVTQTPKHLITATGQRVTLRCSPRSGDLSVYWYQQSLDQGLQFLIQYYNGEERAKGNILERFSAQQFPDLHSELNLSSLELGDSALYFCASSVERWAYNEQFFGPGTRLTVL.

The chain links TRBV6-2 or TRBV6-3 to TRBJ1-1, with 7 bases that match TRBD1. This CDR3 spans 15 amino acids. The germline gives CDR1 MNHEY, CDR2 SVGEGT. Trimming removed 5 bases from V and 2 bases from J; junction bases left unmatched: 8. CDR3 DNA: TGTGCCAGCAGTCTCCGGGGACAGTCCAACACTGAAGCTTTCTTT. The encoded protein is CASSLRGQSNTEAFF.